The rows below give T cell receptor beta chains drawn from one sample of a study of shared clonotypes between healthy human individuals. The table came from immunoSEQ multiplex PCR; TCRdb's copy has only in-frame clones and leaves some out. In the table there are about a million clones, approximately 80% of which are singletons. Sequencing was carried out using memory CD4+ T cells from PBMCs. The source is a man between 18 and 35 years old in good health. Some clones in this sample may be carry-over from other donors' samples. Each CDR3 is given with its conserved first and last residue. Each record gives: V gene, CDR3 length, J gene, CDR3 protein.

V: TRBV7-8; length: 16; J: TRBJ2-5; CDR3: CASSSHEVGFRETQYF
V: TRBV6-1; length: 12; J: TRBJ1-3; CDR3: CASNPIGNTIYF
V: TRBV27; length: 14; J: TRBJ2-1; CDR3: CATKTGTSLGWQFF
V: TRBV7-2; length: 16; J: TRBJ2-3; CDR3: CASSFGGARWGDTQYF
V: TRBV4-2; length: 14; J: TRBJ1-2; CDR3: CASSQSLGATGYTF
V: TRBV9; length: 15; J: -; CDR3: CASSVGPGGVYEQYF
V: TRBV7-3; length: 18; J: TRBJ2-1; CDR3: CASSPQVRDKGSYNEQFF
V: TRBV9; length: 15; J: TRBJ2-3; CDR3: CASSVVNGVTDTQYF
V: TRBV28; length: 16; J: TRBJ1-2; CDR3: CASSSPATRGDYGYTF
V: TRBV5-4; length: 17; J: TRBJ2-1; CDR3: CASSSPGPNIPYNEQFF
V: TRBV27; length: 13; J: TRBJ2-7; CDR3: CASNSHFTYEQYF
V: TRBV27; length: 13; J: TRBJ2-5; CDR3: CASSTTGRETQYF
V: TRBV6-4; length: 16; J: TRBJ2-3; CDR3: CASSRGGTAYTDTQYF
V: TRBV28; length: 12; J: TRBJ2-2; CDR3: CASSFVPGELFF
V: TRBV7-3; length: 13; J: TRBJ1-1; CDR3: CASSQYQGSEAFF
V: TRBV6-5; length: 15; J: TRBJ1-2; CDR3: CASSYLISREYGYTF
V: TRBV18; length: 13; J: TRBJ2-3; CDR3: CASSPRQTDTQYF
V: TRBV29-1; length: 14; J: TRBJ1-1; CDR3: CSVSRTPPNTEAFF
V: TRBV18; length: 12; J: TRBJ2-7; CDR3: CASSQGTYEQYF
V: TRBV9; length: 13; J: TRBJ2-5; CDR3: CASSRTYQETQYF
V: TRBV10-1; length: 15; J: TRBJ2-1; CDR3: CASSEPGQGAYEQFF
V: TRBV6-6; length: 15; J: TRBJ2-2; CDR3: CASTREVAVTGELFF
V: TRBV20-1; length: 11; J: TRBJ2-7; CDR3: CSATDIYEQYF
V: TRBV5-1; length: 15; J: TRBJ2-5; CDR3: CASRINSGTGETQYF
V: TRBV18; length: 11; J: TRBJ1-2; CDR3: CASSSSGGYTF
V: TRBV2; length: 15; J: TRBJ2-1; CDR3: CASIPWTGDYNEQFF
V: TRBV29-1; length: 14; J: TRBJ2-1; CDR3: CSVGGRASYNEQFF
V: TRBV19; length: 15; J: TRBJ2-7; CDR3: CATLDLHRGTYEQYF
V: TRBV10-2; length: 14; J: TRBJ1-5; CDR3: CASSEHRAGQPQHF
V: TRBV10-2; length: 16; J: TRBJ2-5; CDR3: CASTSQRGGMRETQYF
V: TRBV28; length: 16; J: TRBJ2-5; CDR3: CASRAGTWGASETQYF
V: TRBV5-1; length: 18; J: TRBJ2-7; CDR3: CASSLNRGTSGYSYEQYF
V: TRBV7-3; length: 15; J: TRBJ1-4; CDR3: CASSYGGAMNEKLFF
V: TRBV28; length: 13; J: TRBJ2-7; CDR3: CASYSGGEREQYF
V: TRBV28; length: 15; J: TRBJ2-7; CDR3: CASRQKTGFSYEQYF